This T cell receptor beta chain was observed in a study of control samples from healthy donors and cancer patients. Produced via immunoSEQ multiplex PCR; TCRdb's table is partial and in-frame only. Recorded for this sample: approximately 190,000 clones. CDR3 length: 13 amino acids. The V gene end was trimmed by 6 bases and the J gene end by 8 bases; junction bases not matched to a gene: 6. The clonotype was recovered from a woman aged 25 to 39 in good health. Input material: blood. The rearrangement links TRBV12-3 or TRBV12-4 to TRBJ1-2, with 10 bases aligning to TRBD1. CDR3 sequence reads: CASSPRDRGGYTF. In DNA form, the CDR3 reads TGTGCCAGCAGCCCCCGGGACAGGGGCGGCTACACCTTC.